The present entry profiles one T cell receptor (beta chain) with its context. Its specificity is not known. Germline V gives CDR1 GTSNPN, CDR2 SVGIG (reference sequence). The trim removed 0 bases at V and 4 bases at J, leaving 7 bases unmatched. CDR3 size: 15 residues. The data belong to a study of beta chain features in type 1 diabetes. About the study: Investigators examined more than 90 million sorted cells across all samples. Regarding the study as a whole: High TCR expression in some cells could lead to their over-representation in cDNA sequencing.

The study reverse transcribed the entire isolated RNA, so it sequenced expressed TCRB transcripts. Measured with immunoSEQ multiplex PCR; TCRdb has only the in-frame clones, and not every one. The data show 40,000 to 45,000 clones, with under 65% seen just once and 2.1% held by the top ten. Sequencing was done on a sample of Tregs from blood. J is TRBJ2-3 and V is TRBV30, with TRBD1 matching 7 bases. The TCR originated in a woman aged 18-29 years in good health. CDR3 loop: CAWSVQGHRADTQYF. The CDR3 DNA is TGTGCCTGGAGTGTACAGGGGCATAGGGCAGATACGCAGTATTTT.